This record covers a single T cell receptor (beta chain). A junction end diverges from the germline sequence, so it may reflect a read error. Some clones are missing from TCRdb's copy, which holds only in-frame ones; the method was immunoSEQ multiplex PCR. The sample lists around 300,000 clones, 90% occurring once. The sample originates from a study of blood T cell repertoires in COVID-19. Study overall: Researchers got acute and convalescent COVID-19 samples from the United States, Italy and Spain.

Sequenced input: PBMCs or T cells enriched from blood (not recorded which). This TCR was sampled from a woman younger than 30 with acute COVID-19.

Written as DNA, the CDR3 is TGTGCCAGCAGCTCACTCCGGGACTCCTCCGACGAGCAGTACTTC. It specifies CASSSLRDSSDEQYF. V usage is TRBV7-6 and J usage is TRBJ2-7; a weak D match, TRBD2 (6 bases). CDR3 length equals 15 residues. Germline values: CDR1 SGHVS, CDR2 FNYEAQ.